The rows below give T cell receptor beta chains drawn from one sample of a study of T cells in Graves' hyperthyroidism and ophthalmopathy. TCRdb reanalysed the multiplex PCR reads using MiXCR and keeps one entry per CDR3 protein. The table has about 520,000 distinct CDR3 sequences, about 24% seen once; the top ten hold 10% to 12%. The specimen was blood. The origin of the receptors is a woman in her 30s with Graves' ophthalmopathy. Each CDR3 is given with its conserved first and last residue. Each record gives: V gene, J gene, clone size, D gene, CDR3 DNA, CDR3 protein. The D gene is left open where the match is weak. The listing skips clone size in some rows; elsewhere it reads once, few, many or a size class.

V: TRBV4-1
J: TRBJ2-7
size: many
D: NA
DNA: TGCGCCAGCAGCCGAAGAGCCGAATCCTACGAGCAGTACTTC
CDR3: CASSRRAESYEQYF

V: TRBV20-1
J: TRBJ2-7
size: many
D: NA
DNA: TGCAGTGCTAGAGATCGGTCAGGAGGGAGCTCCTACGAGCAGTACTTC
CDR3: CSARDRSGGSSYEQYF

V: TRBV28
J: TRBJ2-7
size: NA
D: TRBD2
DNA: TGTGCCAGCAGTACCATAGCGGGCCGAAGCTCCTACGAGCAGTACTTC
CDR3: CASSTIAGRSSYEQYF

V: TRBV20-1
J: TRBJ2-3
size: few
D: NA
DNA: TGCAGTGCTACCAGACCCGTCACCACAGATACGCAGTATTTT
CDR3: CSATRPVTTDTQYF

V: TRBV6-1
J: TRBJ2-5
size: NA
D: NA
DNA: TGTGCCGGCGGAAACGAGGGAGAGACCCAGTACTTC
CDR3: CAGGNEGETQYF

V: TRBV29-1
J: TRBJ1-2
size: many
D: NA
DNA: TGCAGCGTTGAAAAGGGGGGACGGGGCTACACCTTC
CDR3: CSVEKGGRGYTF

V: TRBV7-2
J: TRBJ2-5
size: NA
D: TRBD1
DNA: TGTGCCAGCAGCTTAACAGGGGGCTGGGAGACCCAGTACTTC
CDR3: CASSLTGGWETQYF

V: TRBV6-1
J: TRBJ1-1
size: many
D: NA
DNA: TGTGCCAGCAGTGAAGCCTGGGACACTGAAGCTTTCTTT
CDR3: CASSEAWDTEAFF

V: TRBV6-5
J: TRBJ2-4
size: few
D: TRBD2
DNA: TGTGCCAGCAGTTACTCAGGGACTACCAAAAACATTCAGTACTTC
CDR3: CASSYSGTTKNIQYF

V: TRBV9
J: TRBJ1-1
size: many
D: NA
DNA: TGTGCCAGCAGTGACGGCCTTATGAACACTGAAGCTTTCTTT
CDR3: CASSDGLMNTEAFF

V: TRBV9
J: TRBJ1-5
size: few
D: NA
DNA: TGTGCCAGCAGCGTAGGAGGGTACGAGGAGCCCCAGCATTTT
CDR3: CASSVGGYEEPQHF

V: TRBV29-1
J: TRBJ2-2
size: NA
D: NA
DNA: TGCAGCGGGGGTCCTTCGCGGGGGGAGCTGTTTTTT
CDR3: CSGGPSRGELFF

V: TRBV28
J: TRBJ1-1
size: many
D: TRBD1
DNA: TGTGCCAGGACAGGGGATGGGACTGAAGCTTTCTTT
CDR3: CARTGDGTEAFF

V: TRBV6-4
J: TRBJ1-2
size: many
D: NA
DNA: TGTGCCAGCAGTGACTCTGGACAGTCCTATAACTATGGCTACACCTTC
CDR3: CASSDSGQSYNYGYTF

V: TRBV12-3/TRBV12-4
J: TRBJ1-1
size: NA
D: NA
DNA: TGTGCCAGCAGATTTTCGACCCTCTTCTCCGGGACCATCGGGGCTGAAGCTTTCTTT
CDR3: CASRFSTLFSGTIGAEAFF

V: TRBV4-3
J: TRBJ1-2
size: many
D: NA
DNA: TGCGCCAGCAGCCGATATGGCGCAGGGACCTATGGCTACACCTTC
CDR3: CASSRYGAGTYGYTF

V: TRBV12-3/TRBV12-4
J: TRBJ2-7
size: NA
D: TRBD1
DNA: TGTGCCAGCAGGCCTACCACAGGGGGCTACGAGCAGTACTTC
CDR3: CASRPTTGGYEQYF

V: TRBV20-1
J: TRBJ2-5
size: many
D: NA
DNA: TGCAGTGCGAGTTGGGGGGCGCGGGAGACCCAGTACTTC
CDR3: CSASWGARETQYF

V: TRBV9
J: TRBJ1-2
size: many
D: NA
DNA: TGTGCCAGCAGCGTTGACAGTAACTATGGCTACACCTTC
CDR3: CASSVDSNYGYTF

V: TRBV6-4
J: TRBJ2-3
size: NA
D: NA
DNA: TGTGCCAGCACGGACCGATTCACAGATACGCAGTATTTT
CDR3: CASTDRFTDTQYF

V: TRBV6-1
J: TRBJ2-5
size: many
D: TRBD1
DNA: TGTGCCAGCAGCAGGGACAGAGAGACCCAGTACTTC
CDR3: CASSRDRETQYF

V: TRBV20-1
J: TRBJ1-1
size: NA
D: NA
DNA: TGCAGTGCCTACTCTGGCACTGAAGCTTTCTTT
CDR3: CSAYSGTEAFF

V: TRBV7-8
J: TRBJ1-2
size: many
D: NA
DNA: TGTGCCAGCTCTCTTCGGGGGACACACTATGGCTACACCTTC
CDR3: CASSLRGTHYGYTF

V: TRBV28
J: TRBJ1-1
size: NA
D: NA
DNA: TGTGTCAGCATCGACAGAACTGATGCTTTCTTT
CDR3: CVSIDRTDAFF

V: TRBV27
J: TRBJ1-2
size: few
D: NA
DNA: TGTGCCAGCAGCCCAACTGCGGGGCGCGGAGAAGACTATGGCTACACCTTC
CDR3: CASSPTAGRGEDYGYTF

V: TRBV7-2
J: TRBJ1-1
size: many
D: NA
DNA: TGTGCCAGCAGCTTAGAAGGGATTGAAGCTTTCTTT
CDR3: CASSLEGIEAFF

V: TRBV19
J: TRBJ1-2
size: many
D: NA
DNA: TGTGCCAGTAGTAGAAGCCGGGACCCGAGGGACTATGGCTACACCTTC
CDR3: CASSRSRDPRDYGYTF

V: TRBV6-1
J: TRBJ2-5
size: NA
D: TRBD1
DNA: TGTGCCAGCACCTCCTCCGGGACAGCATTCCAAGAGACCAAGTACTTC
CDR3: CASTSSGTAFQETKYF

V: TRBV5-1
J: TRBJ2-7
size: many
D: NA
DNA: TGCGCCAGCAGCCCGGGATTCTTATACTACGAGCAGTACTTC
CDR3: CASSPGFLYYEQYF

V: TRBV4-1
J: TRBJ1-2
size: few
D: NA
DNA: TGCGCCAGCAGCCATTGGGGGGAGGACTATGGCTACACCTTC
CDR3: CASSHWGEDYGYTF

V: TRBV12-3/TRBV12-4
J: TRBJ2-7
size: few
D: NA
DNA: TGTGCCAGCAGTTTCTTCGTAGTAGGCTACGAGCAGTACTTC
CDR3: CASSFFVVGYEQYF

V: TRBV5-1
J: TRBJ2-2
size: few
D: NA
DNA: TGCGCCAGCAGCTTGGGTAGCTCCACCGGGGAGCTGTTTTTT
CDR3: CASSLGSSTGELFF

V: TRBV7-2
J: TRBJ2-1
size: NA
D: TRBD1
DNA: TGTGCCAGCAGCACGGGACAGGGCACGAGGGATGAGCAGTTCTTC
CDR3: CASSTGQGTRDEQFF

V: TRBV6-1
J: TRBJ1-2
size: many
D: NA
DNA: TGTGCCAGCATCGACAGATATGGCTACACCTTC
CDR3: CASIDRYGYTF

V: TRBV6-5
J: TRBJ2-7
size: few
D: NA
DNA: TGTGCCAGCAGTTACCCGACTAAGGGGGGCTACGAGCAGTACTTC
CDR3: CASSYPTKGGYEQYF

V: TRBV12-3/TRBV12-4
J: TRBJ1-2
size: NA
D: NA
DNA: TGTGCCAGCACTTACACCGACAGAGCTAACTATGGCTACACCTTC
CDR3: CASTYTDRANYGYTF

V: TRBV20-1
J: TRBJ2-4
size: few
D: NA
DNA: TGCAGTGCCAGCAGGGTGGATGGGACCAAAAACATTCAGTACTTC
CDR3: CSASRVDGTKNIQYF

V: TRBV9
J: TRBJ1-5
size: many
D: NA
DNA: TGTGCCAGCAGCGTAGGCTTCGGTCAGCCCCAGCATTTT
CDR3: CASSVGFGQPQHF

V: TRBV20-1
J: TRBJ2-7
size: many
D: TRBD1
DNA: TGCAGCACGGACAGGGAGAACGAGCAGTACTTC
CDR3: CSTDRENEQYF

V: TRBV5-1
J: TRBJ1-3
size: few
D: NA
DNA: TGCGCCAGCAGCTTGGCGCCAGAATACTCTGGAAACACCATATATTTT
CDR3: CASSLAPEYSGNTIYF

V: TRBV7-2
J: TRBJ2-4
size: many
D: TRBD1
DNA: TGTGCCAGCAGCTCGGGAGACAGGGGGCGCCCCTATTTAGCCAAAAACATTCAGTACTTC
CDR3: CASSSGDRGRPYLAKNIQYF

V: TRBV7-2
J: TRBJ2-5
size: many
D: NA
DNA: TGTGCCAGCAGCACTGGACAGCAAGAGACCCAGTACTTC
CDR3: CASSTGQQETQYF

V: TRBV4-1
J: TRBJ2-7
size: NA
D: TRBD2
DNA: TGCGCCAGCAGCCAGGATCCCAGCGGGGGGCTTTCCTACGAGCAGTACTTC
CDR3: CASSQDPSGGLSYEQYF